One T cell receptor beta chain is described in this entry. This specimen belongs to a study of blood T cell repertoires in COVID-19. Measured with immunoSEQ multiplex PCR; TCRdb has only the in-frame clones, and not every one. The data hold about 340,000 clones, with over 70% observed a single time. Germline CDR1 and CDR2: GTSNPN and SVGIG (reference sequence). The CDR3 has 13 amino acids. Trimming cost V 0 bases and J 7 bases, with 10 bases left between them. Material for sequencing was peripheral blood. This TCR came from a man aged 25-45 years with active or convalescent COVID-19. The chain uses TRBV30 and TRBJ1-5; D not resolved. CDR3 sequence reads: CAWSVQGRQPQHF. In DNA form, the CDR3 reads TGTGCCTGGAGTGTACAAGGGAGGCAGCCCCAGCATTTT.